The sample holds many counts of the clone carrying this T cell receptor (beta chain). Its target is not known. Unique molecular identifiers were incorporated during preparation of the TCRbeta library. MiXCR, run by TCRdb on the PCR reads, gives a single entry per CDR3 protein. The sample has tens of thousands of distinct CDR3 sequences, 4.9% seen once. This sample is part of a study of T-cell reconstitution after alpha-beta-depleted transplantation in children. CDR3 length equals 16 residues. The V gene end was trimmed by 1 base and the J gene end by 4 bases; junction bases not matched to a gene: 3. Germline CDR1 is SEHNR and CDR2 is FQNEAQ (reference sequence). Findings of the study overall: A year had passed since transplant, and T-cell counts and diversity by then came mostly from newly produced T cells.

The source of this sequence is a boy under two years old who had a stem cell transplant for acute myeloid leukemia, so the T cells may come from the graft donor. The chain carries TRBV7-9 and TRBJ2-3; 12 bases are a match to TRBD2. Here the sequenced sample was PBMCs, mostly from graft donor cells, taken 180 days after TCRalphabeta/CD19-depleted stem cell transplant. The CDR3 region is CASSLGLAGAADTQYF. In DNA, the CDR3 is TGTGCCAGCAGCTTAGGACTAGCGGGGGCCGCAGATACGCAGTATTTT.